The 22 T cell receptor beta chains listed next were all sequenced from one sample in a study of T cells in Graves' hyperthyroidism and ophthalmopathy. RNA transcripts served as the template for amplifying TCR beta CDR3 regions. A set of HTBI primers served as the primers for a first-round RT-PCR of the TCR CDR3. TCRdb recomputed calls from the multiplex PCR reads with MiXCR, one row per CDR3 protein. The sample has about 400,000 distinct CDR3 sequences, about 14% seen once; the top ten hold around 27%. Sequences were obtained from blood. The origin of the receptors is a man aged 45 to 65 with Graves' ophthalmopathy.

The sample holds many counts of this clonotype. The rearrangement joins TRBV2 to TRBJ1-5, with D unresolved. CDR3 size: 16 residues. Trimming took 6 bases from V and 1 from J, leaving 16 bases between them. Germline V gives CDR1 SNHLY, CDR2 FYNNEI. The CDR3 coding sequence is TGTGCCAGCAGCAACAGTCAAGGGAGGAGCAATCAGCCCCAGCATTTT. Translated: CASSNSQGRSNQPQHF.

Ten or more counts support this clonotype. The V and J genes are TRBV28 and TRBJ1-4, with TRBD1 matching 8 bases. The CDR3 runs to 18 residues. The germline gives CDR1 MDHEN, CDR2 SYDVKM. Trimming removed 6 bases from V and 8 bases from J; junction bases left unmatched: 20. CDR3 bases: TGTGCCAGCAGCGCCGCACCGGGACAGGCCACCAAGCGGGAAAAACTGTTTTTT. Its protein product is CASSAAPGQATKREKLFF.

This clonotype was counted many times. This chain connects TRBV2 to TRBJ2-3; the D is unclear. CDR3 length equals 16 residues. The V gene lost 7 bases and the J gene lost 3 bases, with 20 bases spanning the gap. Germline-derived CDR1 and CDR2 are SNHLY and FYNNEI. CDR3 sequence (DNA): TGTGCCAGCACGGATTACCTCCTCAAAACAACAGATACGCAGTATTTT. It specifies CASTDYLLKTTDTQYF.

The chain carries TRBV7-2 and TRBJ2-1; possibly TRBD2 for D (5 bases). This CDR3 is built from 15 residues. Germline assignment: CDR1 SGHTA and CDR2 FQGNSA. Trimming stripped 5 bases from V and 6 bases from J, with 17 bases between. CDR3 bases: TGTGCCAGCAGCCTAGGACTGATTAGGCCCAATGAGCAGTTCTTC. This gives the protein CASSLGLIRPNEQFF.

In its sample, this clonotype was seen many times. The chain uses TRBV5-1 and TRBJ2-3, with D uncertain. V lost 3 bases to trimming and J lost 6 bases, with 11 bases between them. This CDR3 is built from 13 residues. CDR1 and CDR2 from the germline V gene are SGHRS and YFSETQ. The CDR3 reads CASSSGSSDTQYF. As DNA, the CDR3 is TGCGCCAGCAGCTCCGGTAGTAGCGATACGCAGTATTTT.

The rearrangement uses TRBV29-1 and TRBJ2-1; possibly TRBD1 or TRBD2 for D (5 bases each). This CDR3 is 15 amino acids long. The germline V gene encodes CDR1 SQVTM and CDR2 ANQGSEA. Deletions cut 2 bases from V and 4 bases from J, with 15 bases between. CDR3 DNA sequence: TGCAGCGTTGAAATACTCGGGACCTTATACAATGAGCAGTTCTTC. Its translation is CSVEILGTLYNEQFF.

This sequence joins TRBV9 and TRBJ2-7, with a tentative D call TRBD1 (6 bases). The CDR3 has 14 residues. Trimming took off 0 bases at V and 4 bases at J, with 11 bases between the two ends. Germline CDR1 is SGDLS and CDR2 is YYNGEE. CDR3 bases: TGTGCCAGCAGCGTAGGAAGGGACACTTACGAGCAGTACTTC. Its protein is CASSVGRDTYEQYF.

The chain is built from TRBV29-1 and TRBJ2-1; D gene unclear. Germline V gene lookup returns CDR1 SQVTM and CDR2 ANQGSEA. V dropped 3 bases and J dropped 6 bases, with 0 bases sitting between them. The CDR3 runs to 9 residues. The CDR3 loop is CSVDNEQFF. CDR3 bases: TGCAGCGTTGACAATGAGCAGTTCTTC.

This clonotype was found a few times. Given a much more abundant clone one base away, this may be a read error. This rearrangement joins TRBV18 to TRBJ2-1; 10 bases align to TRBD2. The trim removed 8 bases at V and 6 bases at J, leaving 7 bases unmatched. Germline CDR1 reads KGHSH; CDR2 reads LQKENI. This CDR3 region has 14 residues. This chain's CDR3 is CASTGLASINEQFF. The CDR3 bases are TGTGCCAGCACGGGACTAGCGTCGATCAATGAGCAGTTCTTC.

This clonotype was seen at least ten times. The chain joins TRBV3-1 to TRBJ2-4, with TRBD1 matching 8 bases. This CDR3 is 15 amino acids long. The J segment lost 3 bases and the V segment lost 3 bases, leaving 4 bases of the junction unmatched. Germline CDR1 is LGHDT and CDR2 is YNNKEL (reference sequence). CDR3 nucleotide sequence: TGTGCCAGCAGCCAGGACAGGGCCTTCAAAAACATTCAGTACTTC. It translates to CASSQDRAFKNIQYF.

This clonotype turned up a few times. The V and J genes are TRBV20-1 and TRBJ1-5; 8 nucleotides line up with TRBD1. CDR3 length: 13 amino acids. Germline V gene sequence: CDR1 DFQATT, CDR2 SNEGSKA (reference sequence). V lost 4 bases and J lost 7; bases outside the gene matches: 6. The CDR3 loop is CSATSRGRQPQHF. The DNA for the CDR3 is TGCAGTGCTACATCCAGGGGGCGGCAGCCCCAGCATTTT.

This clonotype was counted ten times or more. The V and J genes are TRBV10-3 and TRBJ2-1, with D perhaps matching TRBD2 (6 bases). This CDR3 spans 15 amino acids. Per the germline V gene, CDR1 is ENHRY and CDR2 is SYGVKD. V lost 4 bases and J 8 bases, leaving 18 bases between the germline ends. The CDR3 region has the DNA TGTGCCATCAGTGTAGGGATGGGACTTCGGGATGAGCAGTTCTTC. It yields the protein CAISVGMGLRDEQFF.

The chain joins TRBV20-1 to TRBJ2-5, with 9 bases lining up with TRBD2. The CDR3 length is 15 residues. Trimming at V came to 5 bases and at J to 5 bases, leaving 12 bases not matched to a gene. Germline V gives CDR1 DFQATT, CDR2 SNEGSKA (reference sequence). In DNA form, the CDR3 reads TGCAGTGCTCCCCCTTTGTCGAGCGGGAGGGAGACCCAGTACTTC. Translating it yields CSAPPLSSGRETQYF.

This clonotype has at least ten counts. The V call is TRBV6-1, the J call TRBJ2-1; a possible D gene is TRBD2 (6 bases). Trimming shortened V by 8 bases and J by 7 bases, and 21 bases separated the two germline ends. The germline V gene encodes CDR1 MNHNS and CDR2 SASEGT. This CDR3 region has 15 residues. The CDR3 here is CASGPPRLGVNEQFF. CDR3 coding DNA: TGTGCCAGCGGGCCCCCGAGACTAGGAGTAAATGAGCAGTTCTTC.

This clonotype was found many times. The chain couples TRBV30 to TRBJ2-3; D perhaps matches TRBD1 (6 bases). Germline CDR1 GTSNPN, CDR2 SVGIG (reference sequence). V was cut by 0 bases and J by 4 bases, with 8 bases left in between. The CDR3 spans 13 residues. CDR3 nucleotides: TGTGCCTGGAGTGTGAAGGGGGCAGATACGCAGTATTTT. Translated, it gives CAWSVKGADTQYF.

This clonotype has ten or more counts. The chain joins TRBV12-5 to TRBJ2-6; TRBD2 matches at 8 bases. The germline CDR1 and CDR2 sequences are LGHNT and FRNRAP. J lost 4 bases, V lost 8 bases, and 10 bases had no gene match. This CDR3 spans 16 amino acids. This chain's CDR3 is CASYPGGALGANVLTF. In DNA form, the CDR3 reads TGTGCTAGTTATCCCGGGGGGGCGTTGGGGGCCAACGTCCTGACTTTC.

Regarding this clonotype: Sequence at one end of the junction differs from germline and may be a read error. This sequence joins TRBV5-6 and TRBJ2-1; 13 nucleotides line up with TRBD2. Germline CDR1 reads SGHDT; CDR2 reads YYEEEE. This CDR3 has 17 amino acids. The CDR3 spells CASSWGLAGSSYNERFF. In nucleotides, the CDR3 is TGTGCCAGCAGCTGGGGACTAGCGGGAAGCTCCTACAACGAGCGGTTCTTC.

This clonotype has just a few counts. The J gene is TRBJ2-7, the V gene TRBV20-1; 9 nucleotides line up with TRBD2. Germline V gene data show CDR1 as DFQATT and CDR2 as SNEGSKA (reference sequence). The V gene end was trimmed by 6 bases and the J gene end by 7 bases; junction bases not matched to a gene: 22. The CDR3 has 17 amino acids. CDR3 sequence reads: CSAAKGFSGSLRREQYF. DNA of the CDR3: TGCAGTGCGGCGAAGGGGTTTAGCGGGAGCTTACGGAGAGAGCAGTACTTC.

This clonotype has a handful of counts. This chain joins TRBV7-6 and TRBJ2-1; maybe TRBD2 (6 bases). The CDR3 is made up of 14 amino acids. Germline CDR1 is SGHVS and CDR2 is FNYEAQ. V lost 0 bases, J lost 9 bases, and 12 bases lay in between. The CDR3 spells CASSLALLAAEQFF. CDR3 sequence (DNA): TGTGCCAGCAGCTTAGCCCTACTAGCAGCTGAGCAGTTCTTC.

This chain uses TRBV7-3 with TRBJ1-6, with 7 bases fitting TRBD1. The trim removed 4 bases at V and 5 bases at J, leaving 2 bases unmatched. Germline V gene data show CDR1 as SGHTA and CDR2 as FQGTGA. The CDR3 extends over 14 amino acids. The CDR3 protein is CASSSGQDNSPLHF. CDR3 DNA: TGTGCCAGCAGCTCTGGACAGGATAATTCACCCCTCCACTTT.

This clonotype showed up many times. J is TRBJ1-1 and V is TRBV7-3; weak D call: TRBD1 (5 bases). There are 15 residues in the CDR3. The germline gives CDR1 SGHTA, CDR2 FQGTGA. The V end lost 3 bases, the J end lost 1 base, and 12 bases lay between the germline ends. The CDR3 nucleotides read TGTGCCAGCAGCTTCAGGGCCGGGCAGAACACTGAAGCTTTCTTT. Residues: CASSFRAGQNTEAFF. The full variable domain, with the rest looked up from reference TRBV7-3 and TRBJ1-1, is GAGVSQTPSNKVTEKGKYVELRCDPISGHTALYWYRQSLGQGPEFLIYFQGTGAADDSGLPNDRFFAVRPEGSVSTLKIQRTERGDSAVYLCASSFRAGQNTEAFFGQGTRLTVV.

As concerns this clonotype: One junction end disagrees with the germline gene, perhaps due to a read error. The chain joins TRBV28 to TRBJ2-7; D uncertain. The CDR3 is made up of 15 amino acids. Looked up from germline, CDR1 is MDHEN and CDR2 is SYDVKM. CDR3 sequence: CASGFSVPRTYEQYF. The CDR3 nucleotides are TGTGCCAGCGGTTTTAGTGTCCCGAGGACCTACGAGCAGTACTTC.